These 5 T cell receptor beta chains share one sample of origin, sequenced in a study of breast tumors, draining lymph nodes, adjacent tissues (dated by TCRdb to about 2016). The library was built by means of multiplex PCR. Sequencing was carried out with an Illumina HiSeq 2000. TCRdb cleaned the public reads at Q25 with fastp, built clones with MiXCR and kept in-frame beta chains. Records with the same CDR3 protein are collapsed into one entry carrying the most frequent genes and DNA. Across this sample there are approximately 100,000 distinct CDR3 sequences, with 21% seen only once. The ten biggest clones cover roughly 1.2% of the sample. The axillary draining lymph nodes of breast cancer patients were the source of the lymph node samples. Sample: axillary lymph node tissue. These receptor sequences come from a female donor with breast cancer. Some clones in this sample may be carry-over from other donors' samples.

This clonotype was seen only a few times. The CDR3 loop reads CASSPSGGNQPQHF. CDR3 bases: TGTGCCAGCTCACCTTCCGGGGGCAATCAGCCCCAGCATTTT. This sequence joins TRBV18 and TRBJ1-5; no reliable D call. The CDR3 sequence is 14 residues long. V was shortened by 3 bases and J by 2 bases, with 8 bases between the two germline ends. Per germline, CDR1 KGHSH and CDR2 LQKENI.

Ten or more counts support this clonotype. V and J are TRBV18 and TRBJ2-7; the D is unclear. CDR3 size: 13 residues. The V gene's germline CDR1 is KGHSH and CDR2 LQKENI. V lost 2 bases and J 3 bases, leaving 8 bases between the germline ends. The CDR3: CASSPNYSYEQYF. The DNA for the CDR3 is TGTGCCAGCTCACCAAACTACAGCTACGAGCAGTACTTC.

This clonotype was found many times. The V gene is TRBV6-6, the J gene TRBJ2-3; 8 bases are a match to TRBD1. V shed 6 bases and J 3 bases; nucleotides not matched to a gene: 2. CDR1 and CDR2 from the germline V gene are MNHNY and SVGAGI (reference sequence). There are 13 residues in the CDR3. The CDR3 nucleotides are TGTGCCAGCAGCCGGACAGGGACAGATACGCAGTATTTT. Its protein is CASSRTGTDTQYF.

This clonotype was recorded at least ten times. V usage is TRBV20-1 and J usage is TRBJ2-7; D is unresolved. The V end was cut by 3 bases, the J end by 6 bases, with 12 bases between. The CDR3 runs 12 residues. Germline CDR1 reads DFQATT; CDR2 reads SNEGSKA (reference sequence). The CDR3 nucleotides are TGCAGTGCTAGGGTTACCGCTCCCGAGCAGTACTTC. The encoded protein is CSARVTAPEQYF.

Ten or more counts support this clonotype. This chain joins TRBV9 and TRBJ2-7; 7 positions agree with TRBD1. Germline V gives CDR1 SGDLS, CDR2 YYNGEE. Germline trimming cut 4 bases from V and 0 bases from J; bases unmatched to any gene: 4. The length of the CDR3 is 14 residues. Here the CDR3 DNA reads TGTGCCAGCAGCCCCGGGACAGCCTCCTACGAGCAGTACTTC. Amino acid sequence: CASSPGTASYEQYF.